This entry lists 5 T cell receptor beta chains sequenced from one sample in a study of graft-versus-host responses after intestinal transplantation (dated by TCRdb to 2020 to 2022). These receptors have no identified antigens. The meaning of the sample's time point label: cells obtained before transplantation from donor or recipient. Libraries were made using the immunoSEQ multiplex PCR assay. The immuneACCESS repertoire file appears here via TCRdb, limited to in-frame rearrangements. These files lack a portion of the clones; in checked studies, under half of the deficit traces to unresolved V genes, and the cause of the others is not known. This sample lists around 78,000 clones; over 75% were detected once. The ten largest clonotypes hold around 8% of the sample. Specimen: unstimulated CD8+ T cells sorted from spleen or lymph node cells, collected before transplant. The receptors derive from a human donor who was the organ donor for an intestinal transplant.

The rearrangement links TRBV4-2 to TRBJ2-7; D may be TRBD2 (6 bases). The CDR3 totals 13 residues. V lost 2 bases to trimming and J lost 4 bases, with 9 bases between them. In germline, CDR1 is LGHNA, CDR2 YNFKEQ. The DNA for the CDR3 is TGTGCCAGCAGCCAACGGGGGAGTTACGAGCAGTACTTC. Translation: CASSQRGSYEQYF.

The CDR3 region has the DNA TGTGCCAGCAGCGTAGAGGGATGGGGCTACACCTTC. Encoded protein: CASSVEGWGYTF. This sequence joins TRBV9 and TRBJ1-2; D gene unclear. The germline V and J ends were trimmed by 0 bases and 8 bases, with 8 bases remaining between them. In germline, CDR1 is SGDLS, CDR2 YYNGEE. The CDR3 is 12 amino acids.

The J gene is TRBJ1-1, the V gene TRBV4-1; D may be TRBD1 (5 bases). CDR3 size: 16 residues. CDR1 is MGHRA and CDR2 is YSYEKL in the germline V gene. The V end was cut by 4 bases, the J end by 3 bases, with 18 bases between. DNA for the CDR3: TGCGCCAGCAGCCTCGGGCATCAGGGAGGGGACACTGAAGCTTTCTTT. Protein sequence: CASSLGHQGGDTEAFF.

V is TRBV11-2 and J is TRBJ2-5; 13 nucleotides agree with TRBD2. CDR3 length: 18 residues. Germline values: CDR1 SGHAT, CDR2 FQNNGV. Germline trimming cut 4 bases from V and 5 bases from J; bases unmatched to any gene: 13. The CDR3 sequence is CASSSGDLMTSGGETQYF. Written as DNA, the CDR3 is TGTGCCAGCAGCTCAGGGGACCTTATGACTAGCGGGGGGGAGACCCAGTACTTC.

The genes are TRBV5-4 and TRBJ1-6; D ambiguous. The CDR3 spans 13 residues. The V end was cut by 2 bases, the J end by 8 bases, with 8 bases between. Germline V gene sequence: CDR1 SGHNT, CDR2 YYREEE (reference sequence). The CDR3 loop is CASSLFFDSPLHF. The CDR3 DNA is TGTGCCAGCAGCTTATTTTTTGATTCACCCCTCCACTTT.